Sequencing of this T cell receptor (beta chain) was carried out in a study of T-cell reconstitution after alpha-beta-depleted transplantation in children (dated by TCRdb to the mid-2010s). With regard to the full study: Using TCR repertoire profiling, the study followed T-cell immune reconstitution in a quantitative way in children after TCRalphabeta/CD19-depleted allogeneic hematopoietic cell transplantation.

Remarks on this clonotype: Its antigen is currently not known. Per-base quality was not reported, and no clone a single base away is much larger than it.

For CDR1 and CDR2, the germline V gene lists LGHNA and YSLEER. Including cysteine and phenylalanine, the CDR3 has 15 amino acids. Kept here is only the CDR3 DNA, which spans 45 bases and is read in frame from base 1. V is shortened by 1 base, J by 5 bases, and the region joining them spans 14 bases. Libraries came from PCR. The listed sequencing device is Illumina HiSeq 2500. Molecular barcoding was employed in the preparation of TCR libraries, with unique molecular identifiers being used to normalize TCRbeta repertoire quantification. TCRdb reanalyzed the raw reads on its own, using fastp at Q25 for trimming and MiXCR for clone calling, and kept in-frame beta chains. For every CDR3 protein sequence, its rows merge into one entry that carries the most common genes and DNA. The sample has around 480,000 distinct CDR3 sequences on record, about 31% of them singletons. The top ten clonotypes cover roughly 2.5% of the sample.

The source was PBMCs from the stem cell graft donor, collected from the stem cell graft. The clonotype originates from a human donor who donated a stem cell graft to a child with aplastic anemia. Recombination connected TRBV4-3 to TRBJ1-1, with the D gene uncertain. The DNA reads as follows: TGCGCCAGCAGCCAAGTAAGGTCCGGCGTGACTGAAGCTTTCTTT. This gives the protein CASSQVRSGVTEAFF.